A selection of T cell receptor beta chains follows, all from one sample in a study of blood T cell repertoires in COVID-19. Sequencing used immunoSEQ multiplex PCR; TCRdb keeps in-frame clones, though not all of them. The sample carries under 150,000 clones, 85% recorded once. Material for sequencing was peripheral blood. The receptors come from a human donor in a cohort sampled during active COVID-19. CDR3s include the opening cysteine and the closing phenylalanine or tryptophan.

TRBV15,TRBJ1-3,15,CATSRAWALGNTIYF
TRBV18,TRBJ1-1,16,CASSPQRTGGPTEAFF
TRBV14,TRBJ2-7,16,CASSHGGTGGFYEQYF
TRBV25-1,TRBJ1-6,15,CASRGAGQANSPLHF
TRBV19,TRBJ1-5,16,CASTTQTGMSNQPQHF
TRBV30,TRBJ2-3,11,CAWMVGGTQYF
TRBV10-3,TRBJ1-6,16,CAISPLSRGQNSPLHF
TRBV7-9,TRBJ1-3,18,CASSSPLTGGLGGNTIYF
TRBV7-9,TRBJ1-1,14,CASSLAIQPLEAFF
TRBV10-3,TRBJ1-5,16,CAISESVGTGFQPQHF
TRBV27,TRBJ2-7,14,CASSRTGGSYEQYF
TRBV19,TRBJ1-3,15,CASSIPPSSGNTIYF
TRBV12-3/TRBV12-4,TRBJ2-1,12,CASSNLYNEQFF
TRBV6-6,TRBJ1-1,12,CASTRANTEAFF
TRBV5-6,TRBJ1-2,13,CATRPGNGYGYTF
TRBV12-3/TRBV12-4,TRBJ1-5,12,CASSFSEQPQHF
TRBV6-5,TRBJ1-1,13,CASRVDPYTEAFF
TRBV7-2,TRBJ1-1,15,CASSGRQGLNTEAFF
TRBV6-1,TRBJ1-4,17,CASSESPQVSNNEKLFF
TRBV19,TRBJ1-6,15,CASSSGQGENSPLHF
TRBV25-1,TRBJ1-1,14,CASSGRARNTEAFF
TRBV6-1,TRBJ1-5,15,CASSEAGQGSYPQHF
TRBV4-3,TRBJ1-4,14,CASSHGQGGEKLFF
TRBV19,TRBJ2-3,16,CASSAPAGYDTDTQYF
TRBV6-2/TRBV6-3,TRBJ1-1,13,CASSWDRGTEAFF
TRBV28,TRBJ1-5,13,CASTRQYGQPQHF
TRBV19,TRBJ1-5,14,CASSIEGGLQPQHF
TRBV7-8,TRBJ2-3,15,CASSFSGGSADTQYF
TRBV27,TRBJ1-1,14,CASRVDRGNTEAFF
TRBV18,TRBJ2-2,13,CASSPLNTGELFF
TRBV2,TRBJ2-7,14,CASSYPGTGIEQYF
TRBV3-1/TRBV3-2,TRBJ2-3,13,CASRPGFTDTQYF
TRBV6-2/TRBV6-3,TRBJ1-5,15,CASSDNRGQNQPQHF
TRBV10-3,TRBJ1-2,10,CAIGAQGYTF
TRBV15,TRBJ1-1,12,CATSTGWTEAFF
TRBV7-3,TRBJ2-1,17,CASSLIAGAFTGNEQFF
TRBV12-3/TRBV12-4,TRBJ1-1,11,CASTLRGGAFF
TRBV15,TRBJ2-1,15,CATSRDTGGYNEQFF
TRBV6-2/TRBV6-3,TRBJ2-4,14,CASSWTSGRNIQYF
TRBV11-2,TRBJ2-7,17,CASSPGTSGESSYEQYF
TRBV30,TRBJ2-3,13,CARGLAATDTQYF
TRBV3-1/TRBV3-2,TRBJ2-2,14,CASSRTGFGGELFF
TRBV6-5,TRBJ1-2,14,CASRQWDRTYGYTF
TRBV9,TRBJ2-1,14,CASASRLGNNEQFF
TRBV18,TRBJ1-4,15,CASSPPEGNNEKLFF
TRBV14,TRBJ2-1,16,CASSQGQARVWDEQFF
TRBV10-3,TRBJ1-2,13,CAISRGGIYGYTF
TRBV11-3,TRBJ1-2,9,CASIPPYTF
TRBV28,TRBJ1-5,15,CASTDGTDSNQPQHF
TRBV7-2,TRBJ2-7,14,CASSLRQGPYEQYF
TRBV5-4,TRBJ2-1,15,CASSLGQAKGNEQFF
TRBV11-2,TRBJ2-7,15,CASSVGQGSSYEQYF
TRBV7-2,TRBJ2-7,14,CASSLTQGVYEQYF
TRBV7-2,TRBJ2-2,15,CASSGQFANTGELFF
TRBV7-2,TRBJ2-7,14,CASNDLGSLAEQYF